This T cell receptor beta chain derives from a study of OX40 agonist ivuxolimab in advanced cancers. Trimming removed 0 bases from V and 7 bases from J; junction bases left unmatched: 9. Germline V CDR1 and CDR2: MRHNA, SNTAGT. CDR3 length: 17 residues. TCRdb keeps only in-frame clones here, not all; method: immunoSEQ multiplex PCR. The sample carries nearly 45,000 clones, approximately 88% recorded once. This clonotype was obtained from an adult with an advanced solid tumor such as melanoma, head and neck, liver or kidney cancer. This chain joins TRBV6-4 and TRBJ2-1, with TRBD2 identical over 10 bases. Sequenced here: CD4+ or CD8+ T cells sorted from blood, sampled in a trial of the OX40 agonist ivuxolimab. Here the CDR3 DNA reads TGTGCCAGCAGTGACTCGCTATATACTAGCGGGACAAATGAGCAGTTCTTC. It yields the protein CASSDSLYTSGTNEQFF.